Listed below are T cell receptor beta chains from one sample, sequenced in a study of shared clonotypes between healthy human individuals. Profiled with immunoSEQ multiplex PCR; TCRdb holds only in-frame clones, not every one. The sample records about a million clones, approximately 80% being singletons. The sample comprised memory CD4+ T cells sorted from blood. These receptors originate from a young man in good health. Both conserved end residues are part of each CDR3. The D gene is left open where the match is weak. Expanded clones get a size class; other rows say once, few or many, or leave the size out.

d_gene: TRBD1
v_gene: TRBV19
j_gene: TRBJ1-6
abundance: NA
CDR3nt: TGTGCCAGTAGTATAAAGGGGACAGGGAGGATATCACCCCTCCACTTT
CDR3aa: CASSIKGTGRISPLHF

d_gene: NA
v_gene: TRBV27
j_gene: TRBJ2-7
abundance: few
CDR3nt: TGTGCCAGTTCAGGGGCCAGTACTAACTACGAGCAGTACTTC
CDR3aa: CASSGASTNYEQYF

d_gene: NA
v_gene: TRBV18
j_gene: TRBJ2-2
abundance: NA
CDR3nt: TGTGCCAGCTCAAGCAACACCGGGGAGCTGTTTTTT
CDR3aa: CASSSNTGELFF

d_gene: NA
v_gene: TRBV10-3
j_gene: TRBJ2-1
abundance: NA
CDR3nt: TGTGCCATCAGTGCACAACTAGGAGATCAGTTCTTC
CDR3aa: CAISAQLGDQFF

d_gene: NA
v_gene: TRBV28
j_gene: TRBJ2-1
abundance: many
CDR3nt: TGTGCCACCAATCGCGGGGAGTGGGAAAACAATGAGCAGTTCTTC
CDR3aa: CATNRGEWENNEQFF

d_gene: NA
v_gene: TRBV11-2
j_gene: TRBJ2-7
abundance: once
CDR3nt: TGTGCCAGCAGCCAAGAGGGACTGGCGGGGCTCGAGCAGTACTTC
CDR3aa: CASSQEGLAGLEQYF

d_gene: NA
v_gene: TRBV6-1
j_gene: TRBJ2-5
abundance: few
CDR3nt: TGTGCCAGCAGTCCCCTTGTAGGGTACCAAGAGACCCAGTACTTC
CDR3aa: CASSPLVGYQETQYF

d_gene: TRBD1
v_gene: TRBV2
j_gene: TRBJ2-7
abundance: once
CDR3nt: TGTGCCAGCAGTGAAAGGACAGGGGGATCGAACGAGCAGTACTTC
CDR3aa: CASSERTGGSNEQYF

d_gene: NA
v_gene: TRBV6-6
j_gene: TRBJ1-1
abundance: NA
CDR3nt: TGTGCCAGCACAAAAGCGTCGGGTAGTTTAGGCACTGAAGCTTTCTTT
CDR3aa: CASTKASGSLGTEAFF

d_gene: TRBD1
v_gene: TRBV5-1
j_gene: TRBJ1-2
abundance: NA
CDR3nt: TGCGCCAGCCGGGACAGAGGAGGGGTCTATGGCTACACCTTC
CDR3aa: CASRDRGGVYGYTF

d_gene: TRBD1
v_gene: TRBV2
j_gene: TRBJ1-1
abundance: once
CDR3nt: TGTGCCAGCAGTGAACGCCCGGGGGACAGGCTGAACACTGAAGCTTTCTTT
CDR3aa: CASSERPGDRLNTEAFF

d_gene: NA
v_gene: TRBV6-1
j_gene: TRBJ1-5
abundance: NA
CDR3nt: TGTGCCAGCAGTGAATTGGGCACTAGCAATCAGCCCCAGCATTTT
CDR3aa: CASSELGTSNQPQHF

d_gene: TRBD2
v_gene: TRBV7-7
j_gene: TRBJ2-1
abundance: NA
CDR3nt: TGTGCTAGCAGCCCCGGGACTAGCGCTTACAATGAGCAGTTCTTC
CDR3aa: CASSPGTSAYNEQFF

d_gene: NA
v_gene: TRBV10-1
j_gene: TRBJ2-1
abundance: few
CDR3nt: TGCGCCAGCAGTGAGTCTTCGCTCCGGGGCTACAATGAGCAGTTCTTC
CDR3aa: CASSESSLRGYNEQFF

d_gene: NA
v_gene: TRBV5-1
j_gene: TRBJ1-6
abundance: NA
CDR3nt: TGCGCCAGCAGCTTATCAACTAGGACGGAGGCGACTTCACCCCTCCACTTT
CDR3aa: CASSLSTRTEATSPLHF

d_gene: NA
v_gene: TRBV6-6
j_gene: TRBJ2-3
abundance: NA
CDR3nt: TGTGCCAGCAGTTACATTGGGCGGGATACGCAGTATTTT
CDR3aa: CASSYIGRDTQYF

d_gene: NA
v_gene: TRBV30
j_gene: TRBJ1-4
abundance: NA
CDR3nt: TGTGCCTGGAGCACCGGGACGGTGGCGCGAAAACTGTTTTTT
CDR3aa: CAWSTGTVARKLFF

d_gene: NA
v_gene: TRBV19
j_gene: TRBJ1-4
abundance: NA
CDR3nt: TGTGCCAGTAGTCCCAGCGGGAAGCGTGAAAAACTGTTTTTT
CDR3aa: CASSPSGKREKLFF

d_gene: NA
v_gene: TRBV28
j_gene: TRBJ2-7
abundance: once
CDR3nt: TGTGCCAGCAGTTTATCCCAGCCCTACGAGCAGTACTTC
CDR3aa: CASSLSQPYEQYF

d_gene: NA
v_gene: TRBV10-1
j_gene: TRBJ2-3
abundance: once
CDR3nt: TGCGCCAGCAGCGACCCTACAAGCACAGATACGCAGTATTTT
CDR3aa: CASSDPTSTDTQYF

d_gene: NA
v_gene: TRBV7-2
j_gene: TRBJ1-5
abundance: NA
CDR3nt: TGTGCCAGCAGCCAAGGACCGCCGATGAGCAATCAGCCCCAGCATTTT
CDR3aa: CASSQGPPMSNQPQHF

d_gene: NA
v_gene: TRBV28
j_gene: TRBJ2-1
abundance: once
CDR3nt: TGTGCCAGCATTCGAGAGGGACTTGGGGATGAGCAGTTCTTC
CDR3aa: CASIREGLGDEQFF

d_gene: TRBD2
v_gene: TRBV6-5
j_gene: TRBJ2-3
abundance: NA
CDR3nt: TGTGCCAGCAGTTACCAGTCTAGCGGGAACACAGATACGCAGTATTTT
CDR3aa: CASSYQSSGNTDTQYF

d_gene: NA
v_gene: TRBV28
j_gene: TRBJ1-5
abundance: NA
CDR3nt: TGTGCCAGCAGCCCTTCCCTTCCCAGCCGGGGTGTGGCTAGCAATCAGCCCCAGCATTTT
CDR3aa: CASSPSLPSRGVASNQPQHF

d_gene: NA
v_gene: TRBV18
j_gene: TRBJ2-1
abundance: NA
CDR3nt: TGTGCCAGCTCCCTTGGCAGGAGCTCCTACAATGAGCAGTTCTTC
CDR3aa: CASSLGRSSYNEQFF

d_gene: TRBD1
v_gene: TRBV5-6
j_gene: TRBJ2-7
abundance: NA
CDR3nt: TGTGCCAGCAGCCTCCCGGGACAGGGCCCCGAGCAGTACTTC
CDR3aa: CASSLPGQGPEQYF

d_gene: NA
v_gene: TRBV6-1
j_gene: TRBJ1-3
abundance: NA
CDR3nt: TGTGCCAGCAGTGAAGCGCCGGGTACTTCTGGAAACACCATATATTTT
CDR3aa: CASSEAPGTSGNTIYF

d_gene: NA
v_gene: TRBV6-6
j_gene: TRBJ2-2
abundance: NA
CDR3nt: TGTGCCAGCAGTCCGGTGCGGGGTACCGGGGAGCTGTTTTTT
CDR3aa: CASSPVRGTGELFF

d_gene: TRBD1
v_gene: TRBV6-5
j_gene: TRBJ2-7
abundance: NA
CDR3nt: TGTGCCAGCAGGTCTAGGACAGGGGGCGGGTACGAGCAGTACTTC
CDR3aa: CASRSRTGGGYEQYF

d_gene: TRBD1
v_gene: TRBV11-3
j_gene: TRBJ2-5
abundance: NA
CDR3nt: TGTGCCAGCAGCCGTGACAGGGGTGAGACCCAGTACTTC
CDR3aa: CASSRDRGETQYF

d_gene: NA
v_gene: TRBV4-1
j_gene: TRBJ1-2
abundance: NA
CDR3nt: TGCGCCAGCAGCCAAGTTTTACAGGGTGACTATGGCTACACCTTC
CDR3aa: CASSQVLQGDYGYTF

d_gene: NA
v_gene: TRBV30
j_gene: TRBJ2-7
abundance: once
CDR3nt: TGTGCCTGGAGTCGACACCGACAGGAGCAGTACTTC
CDR3aa: CAWSRHRQEQYF

d_gene: NA
v_gene: TRBV29-1
j_gene: TRBJ1-3
abundance: NA
CDR3nt: TGCAGCGTTGCGCCTCAGCTCTCTGGAAACACCATATATTTT
CDR3aa: CSVAPQLSGNTIYF

d_gene: NA
v_gene: TRBV18
j_gene: TRBJ2-2
abundance: NA
CDR3nt: TGTGCCAGCTCCCTGGGGACGATCACCGGGGAGCTGTTTTTT
CDR3aa: CASSLGTITGELFF

d_gene: NA
v_gene: TRBV18
j_gene: TRBJ2-7
abundance: NA
CDR3nt: TGTGCCAGCTCACCACCGGCGGGGACCTACGAGCAGTACTTC
CDR3aa: CASSPPAGTYEQYF

d_gene: TRBD1
v_gene: TRBV6-4
j_gene: TRBJ1-5
abundance: NA
CDR3nt: TGTGCCAGCAGTGACCGGACAGGGCGTCAGGGACTCAATCAGCCCCAGCATTTT
CDR3aa: CASSDRTGRQGLNQPQHF

d_gene: NA
v_gene: TRBV2
j_gene: TRBJ1-3
abundance: few
CDR3nt: TGTGCCAGCCTTCCCTCCTGGGGGGCCGGAAACACCATATATTTT
CDR3aa: CASLPSWGAGNTIYF

d_gene: NA
v_gene: TRBV20-1
j_gene: TRBJ2-5
abundance: NA
CDR3nt: TGCAGTGCTTGGTCGAAAGCGGCCCAGTACTTC
CDR3aa: CSAWSKAAQYF

d_gene: TRBD2
v_gene: TRBV29-1
j_gene: TRBJ2-5
abundance: NA
CDR3nt: TGCAGCGTTGGGGCCGGTGGTAGCGGGAGGCAGGAGACCCAGTACTTC
CDR3aa: CSVGAGGSGRQETQYF

d_gene: NA
v_gene: TRBV6-6
j_gene: TRBJ1-2
abundance: NA
CDR3nt: TGTGCCAGCACCACCCCCGGCGGAGCTAACTATGGCTACACCTTC
CDR3aa: CASTTPGGANYGYTF

d_gene: NA
v_gene: TRBV19
j_gene: TRBJ2-7
abundance: few
CDR3nt: TGTGCCAGTAGTGTACCGCAGGGGAGAGAGCAGTACTTC
CDR3aa: CASSVPQGREQYF